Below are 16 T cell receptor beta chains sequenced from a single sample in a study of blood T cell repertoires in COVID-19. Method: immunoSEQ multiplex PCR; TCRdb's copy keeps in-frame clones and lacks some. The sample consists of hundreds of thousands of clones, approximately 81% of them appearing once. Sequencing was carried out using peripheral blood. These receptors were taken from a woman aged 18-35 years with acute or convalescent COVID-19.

The CDR3 nucleotides read TGTGCCAGCAGCTTGATATCCGGTGCATACAATGAGCAGTTCTTC. Translated, it gives CASSLISGAYNEQFF. The rearrangement uses TRBV7-8 and TRBJ2-1; the D is unclear. V gave up 3 bases and J gave up 4 bases, with 13 bases separating them. The CDR3 has 15 residues. Germline loops: CDR1 SGHVS, CDR2 FQNEAQ.

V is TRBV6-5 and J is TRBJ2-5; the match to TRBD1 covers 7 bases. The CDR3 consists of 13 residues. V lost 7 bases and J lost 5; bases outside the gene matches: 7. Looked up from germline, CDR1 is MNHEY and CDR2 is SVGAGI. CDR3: CASTDRAEETQYF. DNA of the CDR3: TGTGCCAGCACCGACAGGGCGGAGGAGACCCAGTACTTC.

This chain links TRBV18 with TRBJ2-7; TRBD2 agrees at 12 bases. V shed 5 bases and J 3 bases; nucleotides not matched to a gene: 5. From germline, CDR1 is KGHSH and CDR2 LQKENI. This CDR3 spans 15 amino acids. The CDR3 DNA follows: TGTGCCAGCTCATACAGACTAGCGGGGGACTACGAGCAGTACTTC. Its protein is CASSYRLAGDYEQYF.

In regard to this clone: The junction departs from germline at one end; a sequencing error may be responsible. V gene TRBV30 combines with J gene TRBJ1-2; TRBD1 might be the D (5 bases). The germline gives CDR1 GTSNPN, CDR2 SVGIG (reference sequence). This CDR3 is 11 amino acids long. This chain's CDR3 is CAWSFHWGYSF. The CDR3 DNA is TGTGCCTGGAGTTTTCATTGGGGCTATTCATTC.

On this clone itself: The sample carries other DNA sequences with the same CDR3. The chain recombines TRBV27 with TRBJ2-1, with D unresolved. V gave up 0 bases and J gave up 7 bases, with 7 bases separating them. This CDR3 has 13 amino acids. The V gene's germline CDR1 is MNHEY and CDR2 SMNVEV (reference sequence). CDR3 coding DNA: TGTGCCAGCAGTTTATCCAGACTTAATGAGCAGTTCTTC. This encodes CASSLSRLNEQFF.

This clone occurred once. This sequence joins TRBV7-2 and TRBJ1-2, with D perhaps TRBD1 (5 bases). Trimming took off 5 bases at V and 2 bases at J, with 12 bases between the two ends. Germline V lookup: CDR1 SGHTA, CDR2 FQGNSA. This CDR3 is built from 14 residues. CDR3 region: CASSPPQENYGYTF. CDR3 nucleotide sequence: TGTGCCAGCAGCCCCCCACAGGAGAACTATGGCTACACCTTC.

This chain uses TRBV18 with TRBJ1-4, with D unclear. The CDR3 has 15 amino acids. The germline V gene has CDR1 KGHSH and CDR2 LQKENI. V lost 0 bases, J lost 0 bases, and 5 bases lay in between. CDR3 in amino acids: CASSPPSATNEKLFF. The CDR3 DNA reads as TGTGCCAGCTCACCACCGAGTGCAACTAATGAAAAACTGTTTTTT.

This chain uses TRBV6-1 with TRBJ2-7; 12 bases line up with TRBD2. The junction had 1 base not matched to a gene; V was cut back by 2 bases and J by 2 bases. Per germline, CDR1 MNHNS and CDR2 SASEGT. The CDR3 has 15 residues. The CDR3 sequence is CASSELAGGPYEQYF. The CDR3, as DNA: TGTGCCAGCAGTGAACTAGCGGGAGGGCCCTACGAGCAGTACTTC.

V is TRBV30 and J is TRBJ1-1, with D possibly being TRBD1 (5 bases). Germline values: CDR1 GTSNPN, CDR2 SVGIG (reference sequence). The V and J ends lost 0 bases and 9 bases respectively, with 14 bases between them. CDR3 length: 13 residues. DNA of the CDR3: TGTGCCTGGAGTGTATCAGGGTACCAAAAAGCTTTCTTT. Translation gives CAWSVSGYQKAFF.

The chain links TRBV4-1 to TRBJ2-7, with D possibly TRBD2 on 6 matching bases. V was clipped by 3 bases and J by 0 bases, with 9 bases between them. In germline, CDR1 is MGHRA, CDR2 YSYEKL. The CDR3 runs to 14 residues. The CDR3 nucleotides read TGCGCCAGCAGCCAGGAGGGAAGCTCCTACGAGCAGTACTTC. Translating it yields CASSQEGSSYEQYF.

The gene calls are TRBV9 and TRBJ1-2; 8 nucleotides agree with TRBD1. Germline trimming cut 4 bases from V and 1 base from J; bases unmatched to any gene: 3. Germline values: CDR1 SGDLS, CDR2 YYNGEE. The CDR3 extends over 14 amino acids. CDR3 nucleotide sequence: TGTGCCAGCAGCCCGGACAGGGTTAACTATGGCTACACCTTC. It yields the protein CASSPDRVNYGYTF. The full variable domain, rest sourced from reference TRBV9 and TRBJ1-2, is DSGVTQTPKHLITATGQRVTLRCSPRSGDLSVYWYQQSLDQGLQFLIQYYNGEERAKGNILERFSAQQFPDLHSELNLSSLELGDSALYFCASSPDRVNYGYTFGSGTRLTVV.

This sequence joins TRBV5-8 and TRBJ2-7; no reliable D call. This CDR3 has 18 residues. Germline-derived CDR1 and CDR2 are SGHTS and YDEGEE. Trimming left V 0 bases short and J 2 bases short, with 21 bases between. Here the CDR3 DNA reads TGTGCCAGCAGCTTGGCCCTCACGTGGCCGTCAACGACCTACGAGCAGTACTTC. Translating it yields CASSLALTWPSTTYEQYF.

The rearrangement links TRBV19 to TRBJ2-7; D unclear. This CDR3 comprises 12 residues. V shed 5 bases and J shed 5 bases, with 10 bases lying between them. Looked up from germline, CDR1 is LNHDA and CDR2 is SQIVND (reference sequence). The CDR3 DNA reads TGTGCCAGTAGTCCCGTAGGAGACGAGCAGTACTTC. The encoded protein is CASSPVGDEQYF.

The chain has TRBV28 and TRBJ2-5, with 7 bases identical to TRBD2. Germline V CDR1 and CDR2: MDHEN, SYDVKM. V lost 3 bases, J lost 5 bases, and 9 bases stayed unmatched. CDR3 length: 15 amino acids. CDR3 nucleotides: TGTGCCAGCAGTTTTTCTCGGACTAGAACGGAGACCCAGTACTTC. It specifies CASSFSRTRTETQYF.

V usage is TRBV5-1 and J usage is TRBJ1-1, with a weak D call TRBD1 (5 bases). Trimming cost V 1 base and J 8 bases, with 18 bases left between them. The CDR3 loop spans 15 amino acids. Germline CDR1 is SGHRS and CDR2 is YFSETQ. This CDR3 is CASSLRAGTWGEAFF. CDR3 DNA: TGCGCCAGCAGCTTGAGAGCCGGGACTTGGGGAGAAGCTTTCTTT.

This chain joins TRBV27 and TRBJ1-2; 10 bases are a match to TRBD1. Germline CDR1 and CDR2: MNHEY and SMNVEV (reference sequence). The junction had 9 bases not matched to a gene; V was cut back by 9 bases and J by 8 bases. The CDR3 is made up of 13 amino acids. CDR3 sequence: CASSPGQGIGYTF. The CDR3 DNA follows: TGTGCCAGTTCCCCGGGACAGGGGATCGGCTACACCTTC.